This T cell receptor (beta chain) was sequenced for a study of STAT3 mutations in large granular lymphocyte leukemia. Study-wide context: Roughly half of the longitudinally sequenced T-LGLL patients carried detectable canonical activating STAT3 mutations. More than half of T-LGLL patients received immunosuppressive therapy. Notes on the study in general: Every T-LGLL patient had at least one immunodominant TCRbeta clonotype. Clonal expansion was inferred from samples taken at other timepoints.

Details on this clone: Its antigen is as yet unknown.

V was pared by 4 bases and J by 3 bases, with 3 bases between. Per the germline V gene, CDR1 is SEHNR and CDR2 is FQNEAQ (reference sequence). The CDR3 runs to 11 residues. Method: immunoSEQ multiplex PCR; TCRdb's copy keeps in-frame clones and lacks some. Among around 10,000 clones listed, around nine tenths were seen once. The TCR originated in a man in his sixties with T-cell large granular lymphocyte leukemia. Some clones in this sample may be carry-over from other donors' samples. The sequenced material came from peripheral blood mononuclear cells. V gene TRBV7-9 combines with J gene TRBJ1-1; D gene uncertain. CDR3 amino acids: CASSSYTEAFF. The CDR3 coding sequence is TGTGCCAGCAGCTCCTACACTGAAGCTTTCTTT.